These 8 T cell receptor beta chains share one sample of origin, sequenced in a study of identical twins. A single record per CDR3 protein comes from TCRdb applying MiXCR to the 5' RACE reads. The repertoire has approximately 260,000 distinct CDR3 sequences, approximately 8.3% of them found once; the top ten carry less than 4%. This same sample was also part of a study on yellow fever vaccine responses in identical twins.

Sequencing was done on a sample of CD8+ T cells sorted from blood. The receptor source for this set is a woman younger than 30 in good health.

The rearrangement joins TRBV5-5 to TRBJ2-3, with D possibly being TRBD1 (6 bases). This CDR3 has 17 residues. V lost 2 bases, J lost 0 bases, and 16 bases lay in between. Germline CDR1 and CDR2: SGHKS and YYEKEE (reference sequence). The CDR3 nucleotides are TGTGCCAGCAGCTTACAAGGGGGTCCAACTAGCACAGATACGCAGTATTTT. Translation: CASSLQGGPTSTDTQYF. The whole variable domain, filled in from reference TRBV5-5 and TRBJ2-3, reads DAGVTQSPTHLIKTRGQQVTLRCSPISGHKSVSWYQQVLGQGPQFIFQYYEKEERGRGNFPDRFSARQFPNYSSELNVNALLLGDSALYLCASSLQGGPTSTDTQYFGPGTRLTVL.

This clonotype was seen ten or more times. The J gene is TRBJ2-1, the V gene TRBV24-1, with D possibly TRBD2 on 6 matching bases. The germline gives CDR1 KGHDR, CDR2 SFDVKD. Trimming pared 9 bases from V and 7 bases from J, leaving 24 bases between. The CDR3 covers 16 residues. The CDR3 region is CATARSVSGDVNEQFF. The CDR3 DNA reads TGTGCCACCGCTAGGAGCGTGTCGGGAGATGTGAATGAGCAGTTCTTC.

This clonotype has at least ten counts. The chain combines TRBV15 with TRBJ1-1; tentative D call: TRBD1 (5 bases). Trimming cost V 0 bases and J 1 base, with 12 bases left between them. Germline V gives CDR1 LNHNV, CDR2 YYDKDF (reference sequence). The CDR3 contains 16 residues. CDR3 sequence (DNA): TGTGCCACCAGCAGAGATTGGCGGGGGACGAACACTGAAGCTTTCTTT. Translated, it gives CATSRDWRGTNTEAFF.

This clonotype was seen a handful of times. The gene calls are TRBV6-5 and TRBJ2-7; 9 positions agree with TRBD2. Trimming at V came to 2 bases and at J to 4 bases, leaving 3 bases not matched to a gene. Looked up from germline, CDR1 is MNHEY and CDR2 is SVGAGI. CDR3 size: 14 residues. CDR3 protein: CASSYGGGGYEQYF. DNA of the CDR3: TGTGCCAGCAGTTACGGCGGGGGGGGATACGAGCAGTACTTC.

This clonotype was recorded many times. The genes are TRBV7-2 and TRBJ2-1; 11 bases match TRBD2. V shed 1 base, J shed 15 bases, and the junction held 5 bases outside the gene matches. The CDR3 spans 13 residues. In germline, CDR1 is SGHTA, CDR2 FQGNSA. Written as DNA, the CDR3 is TGTGCCAGCAGCTTAGGGGCTCTAGCGGGAGGGTTCTTC. This encodes CASSLGALAGGFF.

This clonotype was seen repeatedly, ten times or more. The rearrangement uses TRBV15 and TRBJ1-5; unclear D gene. This CDR3 has 15 amino acids. CDR1 LNHNV and CDR2 YYDKDF come from the germline V gene (reference sequence). The V and J ends lost 0 bases and 2 bases respectively, with 8 bases between them. This CDR3 is CATSRDGQGNQPQHF. CDR3 bases: TGTGCCACCAGCAGAGACGGGCAAGGCAATCAGCCCCAGCATTTT.

The V and J genes are TRBV28 and TRBJ2-4; 14 bases agree with TRBD2. Looked up from germline, CDR1 is MDHEN and CDR2 is SYDVKM. V lost 5 bases, J lost 7 bases, and 10 bases stayed unmatched. The CDR3 totals 17 residues. The CDR3 nucleotides are TGTGCCAGCAGTCACACAAGACTAGCGGGGGGGTCTAACATTCAGTACTTC. It is translated as CASSHTRLAGGSNIQYF.

This clonotype was seen a handful of times. The chain links TRBV27 to TRBJ1-6; the match to TRBD1 covers 9 bases. This CDR3 contains 17 residues. In germline, CDR1 is MNHEY, CDR2 SMNVEV (reference sequence). V gave up 10 bases and J gave up 0 bases; unmatched junction bases: 10. The CDR3 DNA follows: TGTGCCACCCGGACAGGGGATTTAGACTCCTATAATTCACCCCTCCACTTT. It is translated as CATRTGDLDSYNSPLHF.